Here is one T cell receptor (beta chain) with its context. The antigen is not known. These data are taken from a study of cytomegalovirus exposure and HLA in healthy donors. Overall study results and limits: The authors confirmed in vitro that a few CMV-associated chains were specific for CMV antigens. Many donors carried some public TCRs, although rarity characterized most TCR sequences. It was reported that the classifier diagnosed cytomegalovirus status with high specificity and sensitivity in both the original and validation cohorts.

The CDR3 contains 15 residues. Trimming took 5 bases from V and 6 from J; bases not matched to a gene: 9. Per germline, CDR1 LGHNA and CDR2 YSLEER. Sequencing used immunoSEQ multiplex PCR; TCRdb keeps in-frame clones, though not all of them. The sample shows 250,000 or so clones, 80% to 90% of them seen only once. The receptor comes from a young man in good health and CMV-seronegative. The chain has TRBV4-3 and TRBJ2-3, with TRBD1 identical over 9 bases. The source material was PBMCs. CDR3 in DNA: TGCGCCAGCAGCGTGGGACAGGGAATTTTGGATACGCAGTATTTT. Protein sequence: CASSVGQGILDTQYF.